This TCR beta chain was recorded in a study of response to subunit inactivated influenza vaccine. General study points: That few new T cells are recruited by each seasonal influenza vaccination was the authors' suggestion.

Note on this clonotype: What it recognizes is unknown.

The CDR3 consists of 15 residues. CDR1 is LGHDT, CDR2 YNNKEL, per germline (reference sequence). V was cut by 0 bases and J by 0 bases, with 7 bases left in between. TCRdb analysed the RT-PCR reads with MiXCR anew, one entry per CDR3 protein. The sample has a few hundred thousand distinct CDR3 sequences, 22% seen once. This sequence joins TRBV3-1 and TRBJ2-3; D is unresolved. The origin of this receptor is a man between 50 and 70 years old who received an inactivated influenza vaccine. This material consisted of PBMCs from blood, taken about 20 months after vaccination. The CDR3 DNA is TGTGCCAGCAGCCAAGACATACGTAGCACAGATACGCAGTATTTT. Translating it yields CASSQDIRSTDTQYF.